This T cell receptor (beta chain) is drawn from a study of T cell changes during pregnancy in multiple sclerosis. The table came from immunoSEQ multiplex PCR; TCRdb's copy has only in-frame clones and leaves some out. The sample lists around 68,000 clones; around 91% were seen once. In germline, CDR1 is SGHTA, CDR2 FQGNSA. The CDR3 contains 14 residues. V was trimmed by 7 bases and J by 7 bases, leaving 16 bases between them. This clone was picked up one time. The specimen was peripheral blood, collected after pregnancy. The sequence derives from a female donor in good health, enrolled as a control in a pregnancy study. This rearrangement joins TRBV7-2 to TRBJ2-2, with D possibly matching TRBD2 (6 bases). The CDR3 here is CASTRSGGRGELFF. CDR3 bases: TGTGCCAGCACCCGGTCCGGGGGTCGCGGGGAGCTGTTTTTT. The full variable domain, in which reference TRBV7-2 and TRBJ2-2 provide the parts outside the CDR3, is GAGVSQSPSNKVTEKGKDVELRCDPISGHTALYWYRQSLGQGLEFLIYFQGNSAPDKSGLPSDRFSAERTGGSVSTLTIQRTQQEDSAVYLCASTRSGGRGELFFGEGSRLTVL.